These 21 T cell receptor beta chains were sequenced from one sample in a study of PD-1 blockade in mismatch repair-deficient tumors. The data were produced by immunoSEQ multiplex PCR, yet TCRdb's version contains in-frame clones alone and is incomplete. The sample lists about 34,000 clones; 65% to 85% were seen once. Sequences were derived from PBMCs, sampled roughly 6 weeks after starting pembrolizumab. These receptors were taken from an adult with mismatch repair-deficient cancer.

The chain is built from TRBV6-4 and TRBJ1-1; D may be TRBD1 (5 bases). Between the trimmed V and J ends, which lost 8 bases and 0 bases, there was a span of 16 bases. Germline loops: CDR1 MRHNA, CDR2 SNTAGT. There are 15 residues in the CDR3. CDR3 region: CASPGGGRMNTEAFF. CDR3 nucleotides: TGTGCCAGCCCGGGGGGAGGGAGAATGAACACTGAAGCTTTCTTT.

V is TRBV13 and J is TRBJ2-7; the match to TRBD2 covers 11 bases. The CDR3 extends over 14 amino acids. Germline V lookup: CDR1 PRHDT, CDR2 FYEKMQ (reference sequence). The J segment lost 3 bases and the V segment lost 3 bases, leaving 1 base of the junction unmatched. This chain's CDR3 is CASSLGLADYEQYF. The CDR3 DNA follows: TGTGCCAGCAGCTTGGGACTAGCGGACTACGAGCAGTACTTC. The full variable domain, with the rest looked up from reference TRBV13 and TRBJ2-7, is AAGVIQSPRHLIKEKRETATLKCYPIPRHDTVYWYQQGPGQDPQFLISFYEKMQSDKGSIPDRFSAQQFSDYHSELNMSSLELGDSALYFCASSLGLADYEQYFGPGTRLTVT.

The chain has TRBV18 and TRBJ2-1, with 13 bases lining up with TRBD2. The CDR3 contains 14 residues. CDR1 KGHSH and CDR2 LQKENI come from the germline V gene. V gave up 4 bases and J gave up 7 bases; unmatched junction bases: 1. CDR3: CASSLGLAGNEQFF. The CDR3 DNA reads TGTGCCAGCTCACTGGGACTAGCGGGGAATGAGCAGTTCTTC.

Written as DNA, the CDR3 is TGTGCCAGCAGACCTCCAACAGTAAACTATGGCTACACCTTC. Protein sequence: CASRPPTVNYGYTF. The chain links TRBV28 to TRBJ1-2; D is uncertain. Germline values: CDR1 MDHEN, CDR2 SYDVKM. V was shortened by 6 bases and J by 2 bases, with 13 bases between the two germline ends. The CDR3 runs 14 residues.

The chain employs TRBV9 and TRBJ1-1; tentative D call: TRBD1 (6 bases). CDR1 and CDR2 (germline): SGDLS, YYNGEE. The ends were cut back, 4 bases at V and 1 base at J, with 11 bases in the middle. This CDR3 comprises 14 residues. CDR3 in amino acids: CASSPGQTNTEAFF. As DNA, the CDR3 is TGTGCCAGCAGCCCCGGACAGACGAACACTGAAGCTTTCTTT.

The CDR3 is CASSFGPEQFF. The CDR3 coding sequence is TGTGCCAGCAGCTTTGGCCCGGAGCAGTTCTTC. The V call is TRBV11-2, the J call TRBJ2-1; D unresolved. Germline CDR1 reads SGHAT; CDR2 reads FQNNGV. Trimming removed 3 bases at V and 10 bases at J, with 7 bases between. The CDR3 is made up of 11 amino acids.

The chain links TRBV4-2 to TRBJ2-1; TRBD2 is a possible D gene (6 bases). Germline V gene lookup returns CDR1 LGHNA and CDR2 YNFKEQ. The CDR3 extends over 14 amino acids. The V and J ends lost 4 bases and 6 bases respectively, with 13 bases between them. In nucleotides, the CDR3 is TGTGCCAGCAGCCGGGGGGAGGCGGGCAATGAGCAGTTCTTC. As protein: CASSRGEAGNEQFF.

In its sample, this clone ranks as medium-sized. The chain is built from TRBV11-2 and TRBJ2-7; TRBD2 is a possible D gene (5 bases). CDR1 is SGHAT, CDR2 FQNNGV, per germline. CDR3 length: 14 residues. V lost 5 bases and J lost 7, with 18 bases in between. CDR3 region: CASSSQVGSGEQYF. For the CDR3, the DNA is TGTGCCAGCAGCAGTCAGGTGGGGTCGGGGGAGCAGTACTTC. Variable domain in full (rest from reference TRBV11-2 and TRBJ2-7): EAGVAQSPRYKIIEKRQSVAFWCNPISGHATLYWYQQILGQGPKLLIQFQNNGVVDDSQLPKDRFSAERLKGVDSTLKIQPAKLEDSAVYLCASSSQVGSGEQYFGPGTRLTVT.

J is TRBJ2-6 and V is TRBV11-1; 10 bases are a match to TRBD1. This CDR3 spans 17 amino acids. Trimming removed 5 bases from V and 2 bases from J; junction bases left unmatched: 6. Germline V CDR1 and CDR2: SGHAT, FQDESV (reference sequence). The CDR3 DNA follows: TGTGCCAGCAGCACTCGGACAGGGGGAACTGGGGCCAACGTCCTGACTTTC. It is translated as CASSTRTGGTGANVLTF.

V gene TRBV6-6 combines with J gene TRBJ1-4, with 11 bases lining up with TRBD1. The CDR3 is made up of 15 amino acids. Germline V gene sequence: CDR1 MNHNY, CDR2 SVGAGI (reference sequence). V lost 4 bases to trimming and J lost 6 bases; unmatched junction nucleotides: 4. CDR3 DNA: TGTGCCAGCAGTTCCGGACAGGGGGCGTATGAAAAACTGTTTTTT. Translation: CASSSGQGAYEKLFF.

The sample holds one count of this clone. The chain employs TRBV7-2 and TRBJ2-2, with TRBD1 matching over 9 bases. V shed 10 bases, J shed 4 bases, and the junction held 19 bases outside the gene matches. Per the germline V gene, CDR1 is SGHTA and CDR2 is FQGNSA. This CDR3 contains 18 residues. CDR3 nucleotides: TGTGCCACCGCATTGCGCGGGACAGGGCGTTTAGGCACCGGGGAGCTGTTTTTT. Its protein product is CATALRGTGRLGTGELFF. Together with reference TRBV7-2 and TRBJ2-2, the CDR3 gives the full variable domain: GAGVSQSPSNKVTEKGKDVELRCDPISGHTALYWYRQSLGQGLEFLIYFQGNSAPDKSGLPSDRFSAERTGGSVSTLTIQRTQQEDSAVYLCATALRGTGRLGTGELFFGEGSRLTVL.

The chain carries TRBV11-3 and TRBJ2-1; possible D gene TRBD2, 8 bases. V lost 5 bases and J 4 bases, leaving 21 bases between the germline ends. The CDR3 covers 17 residues. Germline assignment: CDR1 SGHNT and CDR2 YENEEA. DNA for the CDR3: TGTGCCAGCAGCCCAGCCGGGGGGGCAGGGGGATACAATGAGCAGTTCTTC. Its translation is CASSPAGGAGGYNEQFF.

The V and J genes are TRBV7-2 and TRBJ2-7; TRBD1 is a possible D gene (5 bases). This CDR3 contains 14 residues. Germline V gives CDR1 SGHTA, CDR2 FQGNSA. The V end was cut by 5 bases, the J end by 1 base, with 12 bases between. CDR3 DNA sequence: TGTGCCAGCAGCGTCGGCAGGGCGTCCTACGAGCAGTACTTC. This codes for CASSVGRASYEQYF.

The J gene is TRBJ2-7, the V gene TRBV27; 7 bases are a match to TRBD2. The CDR3 length is 16 residues. Germline V gene lookup returns CDR1 MNHEY and CDR2 SMNVEV (reference sequence). Losses at the gene ends were 5 bases for V and 3 bases for J; bases not matched to a gene: 13. Written as DNA, the CDR3 is TGTGCCAGCAGTCCCGAGGGAGCGGGAATAAGCTACGAGCAGTACTTC. Translation: CASSPEGAGISYEQYF.

The genes are TRBV10-2 and TRBJ2-7; 11 bases align to TRBD2. Germline V CDR1 and CDR2: WSHSY, SAAADI. V trimming: 4 bases; J trimming: 4 bases; junction bases outside the gene matches: 15. This CDR3 spans 18 amino acids. In DNA form, the CDR3 reads TGCGCCAGCAGTGCCCAACTAGCGGGAGCGAGGCGGACGTACGAGCAGTACTTC. Translated: CASSAQLAGARRTYEQYF.

This chain connects TRBV5-1 to TRBJ2-5; D uncertain. The V end was cut by 1 base, the J end by 2 bases, with 9 bases between. The germline V gene has CDR1 SGHRS and CDR2 YFSETQ. The CDR3 covers 14 residues. CDR3 nucleotides: TGCGCCAGCAGCTTGACAACAGCTCAAGAGACCCAGTACTTC. Its protein is CASSLTTAQETQYF.

The chain recombines TRBV5-1 with TRBJ2-2; TRBD1 agrees at 8 bases. This CDR3 has 17 amino acids. Germline V gives CDR1 SGHRS, CDR2 YFSETQ. With V trimmed by 3 bases and J by 3 bases, 10 bases remained unmatched. In nucleotides, the CDR3 is TGCGCCAGCAGCTCCCACCTTGGACAGGGCGACACCGGGGAGCTGTTTTTT. Encoded protein: CASSSHLGQGDTGELFF. Complete variable domain (other parts from reference TRBV5-1 and TRBJ2-2): KAGVTQTPRYLIKTRGQQVTLSCSPISGHRSVSWYQQTPGQGLQFLFEYFSETQRNKGNFPGRFSGRQFSNSRSEMNVSTLELGDSALYLCASSSHLGQGDTGELFFGEGSRLTVL.

This clone was seen once. The chain employs TRBV6-5 and TRBJ2-1, with 8 bases matching TRBD2. The CDR3 loop spans 15 amino acids. V dropped 2 bases and J dropped 8; count of bases not matched to a gene: 8. Germline-derived CDR1 and CDR2 are MNHEY and SVGAGI. The CDR3 spells CASSYTGRAVYEQFF. CDR3 bases: TGTGCCAGCAGTTACACCGGGAGGGCAGTCTATGAGCAGTTCTTC.

This clone was seen just once. This chain links TRBV11-3 with TRBJ2-7, with TRBD2 matching 10 bases. The CDR3 totals 16 residues. The J segment lost 7 bases and the V segment lost 5 bases, leaving 14 bases of the junction unmatched. CDR1 is SGHNT and CDR2 is YENEEA in the germline V gene. This CDR3 reads CASSLRASGSTEEQYF. CDR3 sequence (DNA): TGTGCCAGCAGCCTCAGAGCTAGCGGGAGTACGGAAGAGCAGTACTTC. Full variable domain (rest looked up from reference TRBV11-3 and TRBJ2-7): EAGVVQSPRYKIIEKKQPVAFWCNPISGHNTLYWYLQNLGQGPELLIRYENEEAVDDSQLPKDRFSAERLKGVDSTLKIQPAELGDSAVYLCASSLRASGSTEEQYFGPGTRLTVT.

This rearrangement joins TRBV4-1 to TRBJ2-1; no reliable D call. This CDR3 has 17 amino acids. Trimming shortened V by 1 base and J by 0 bases, and 13 bases separated the two germline ends. Germline CDR1 MGHRA, CDR2 YSYEKL. The CDR3 coding sequence is TGCGCCAGCAGCCAAGCTGAGGCGTTGGGCTCCTACAATGAGCAGTTCTTC. Translating it yields CASSQAEALGSYNEQFF.

The gene calls are TRBV19 and TRBJ2-3; 8 positions match TRBD1. Looked up from germline, CDR1 is LNHDA and CDR2 is SQIVND (reference sequence). V trimming: 7 bases; J trimming: 0 bases; junction bases outside the gene matches: 12. The CDR3 sequence is 17 residues long. The DNA for the CDR3 is TGTGCCAGTAAGGGTGACAGGGGCGCGATTAGCACAGATACGCAGTATTTT. Protein: CASKGDRGAISTDTQYF.